One sample yielded the 22 T cell receptor beta chains listed below, sequenced in a study of T cells in Graves' hyperthyroidism and ophthalmopathy. Amplified TCR beta CDR3 regions derived from RNA transcripts. The HTBI set primed first-round TCR CDR3 RT-PCR. TCRdb re-called the multiplex PCR reads with MiXCR, one entry per CDR3 protein. The sample yields roughly 93,000 distinct CDR3 sequences, approximately 40% seen once. The sequenced material came from peripheral blood or thyroid tissue (not recorded which). Receptors were obtained from a young woman with Graves' hyperthyroidism.

This clonotype was seen at least ten times. The chain employs TRBV5-6 and TRBJ2-2, with D unresolved. The CDR3 totals 16 residues. The V gene's germline CDR1 is SGHDT and CDR2 YYEEEE. The ends were cut back, 2 bases at V and 0 bases at J, with 11 bases in the middle. The CDR3 DNA sequence: TGTGCCAGCAGCTTTGTCGCGGACGCGAACACCGGGGAGCTGTTTTTT. Residues: CASSFVADANTGELFF.

V gene TRBV7-3 combines with J gene TRBJ1-1; maybe TRBD1 (6 bases). V was shortened by 1 base and J by 4 bases, with 13 bases between the two germline ends. This CDR3 spans 15 amino acids. Germline V gene sequence: CDR1 SGHTA, CDR2 FQGTGA. The CDR3 nucleotides are TGTGCCAGCAGCTTAAGGATGGGGGGCGGCACTGAAGCTTTCTTT. As protein: CASSLRMGGGTEAFF.

This clonotype was detected only once. This clone may be a read error of a much larger clone one base away. The chain uses TRBV25-1 and TRBJ1-5, with 7 positions matching TRBD1. CDR1 MGHDK and CDR2 SYGVNS come from the germline V gene. The CDR3 consists of 16 residues. This CDR3 reads CANSYLHRGSNQPQHF. Written as DNA, the CDR3 is TGTGCCAACAGTTACTTACACAGGGGAAGCAATCAGCCCCAGCATTTT. The full variable domain, in which reference TRBV25-1 and TRBJ1-5 provide the parts outside the CDR3, is EADIYQTPRYLVIGTGKKITLECSQTMGHDKMYWYQQDPGMELHLIHYSYGVNSTEKGDLSSESTVSRIRTEHFPLTLESARPSHTSQYLCANSYLHRGSNQPQHFGDGTRLSIL.

This clonotype was seen repeatedly, ten times or more. V gene TRBV12-3 or TRBV12-4 combines with J gene TRBJ1-2; 9 nucleotides agree with TRBD1. The V gene end was trimmed by 4 bases and the J gene end by 3 bases; junction bases not matched to a gene: 3. CDR3 size: 14 residues. CDR3 sequence: CASSSGQGYYGYTF. In DNA, the CDR3 is TGTGCCAGCAGTTCCGGACAGGGGTACTATGGCTACACCTTC.

Concerning this clonotype: The junction shows a germline mismatch at one end, possibly a read error. The CDR3, as DNA: TGTGCCACGAGACAGGGAGCGGAAAAGCTGTTTTTT. Its translation is CATRQGAEKLFF. The V gene is TRBV10-3, the J gene TRBJ1-4; 7 bases line up with TRBD1. The CDR3 loop spans 12 amino acids. CDR1 is ENHRY, CDR2 SYGVKD, per germline.

This clonotype has ten or more counts. The rearrangement uses TRBV9 and TRBJ2-7; 7 bases match TRBD1. The CDR3 loop spans 15 amino acids. Germline V gene lookup returns CDR1 SGDLS and CDR2 YYNGEE. Trimming removed 4 bases from V and 5 bases from J; junction bases left unmatched: 12. CDR3 nucleotide sequence: TGTGCCAGCAGCCCCTCGACAGGGAATTGGGACGAGCAGTACTTC. Protein sequence: CASSPSTGNWDEQYF.

This clonotype was counted at least ten times. The chain employs TRBV6-1 and TRBJ2-7; weak D call: TRBD2 (6 bases). This CDR3 has 12 amino acids. In germline, CDR1 is MNHNS, CDR2 SASEGT. The V end lost 2 bases, the J end lost 7 bases, and 9 bases lay between the germline ends. This chain's CDR3 is CASSEWGREQYF. CDR3 nucleotide sequence: TGTGCCAGCAGTGAATGGGGGAGGGAGCAGTACTTC.

Comment on this clonotype: The junction differs from germline at one of its ends, possibly a read error. This rearrangement joins TRBV7-2 to TRBJ2-7; D is ambiguous. CDR3 length: 12 amino acids. Germline CDR1 is SGHTA and CDR2 is FQGNSA. The CDR3 DNA reads TGCGCCAGCAGCTTAGCCGCCTACGAGCAGTACTTC. This sequence encodes CASSLAAYEQYF.

This clonotype was counted between two and nine times. The chain recombines TRBV30 with TRBJ2-7; possibly TRBD1 for D (6 bases). The CDR3 extends over 13 amino acids. Per the germline V gene, CDR1 is GTSNPN and CDR2 is SVGIG (reference sequence). The V and J ends lost 3 bases and 6 bases respectively, with 15 bases between them. The CDR3 protein is CAWSPPGAGEQYF. The CDR3 DNA reads as TGTGCCTGGAGCCCTCCAGGGGCGGGCGAGCAGTACTTC.

This clonotype was observed at least ten times. This chain connects TRBV28 to TRBJ1-2; D perhaps matches TRBD1 (6 bases). Germline-derived CDR1 and CDR2 are MDHEN and SYDVKM. The CDR3 runs to 14 residues. V dropped 5 bases and J dropped 4 bases, with 14 bases sitting between them. The CDR3 region is CASSLRQDGYGYTF. CDR3 nucleotide sequence: TGTGCCAGCAGTCTCCGACAGGACGGCTATGGCTACACCTTC.

This clonotype was seen repeatedly, ten times or more. The chain combines TRBV5-6 with TRBJ2-5; 8 bases align to TRBD2. This CDR3 contains 15 residues. The V gene's germline CDR1 is SGHDT and CDR2 YYEEEE. Trimming took 2 bases from V and 1 from J; bases not matched to a gene: 4. The CDR3 loop reads CASSFRSGAQETQYF. The CDR3 region has the DNA TGTGCCAGCAGCTTTCGTAGCGGGGCCCAAGAGACCCAGTACTTC.

This clonotype showed up many times. This may be a read error, as it is one base from a much larger clone. The chain has TRBV7-2 and TRBJ2-7, with no clear D. The length of the CDR3 is 14 residues. The germline V gene encodes CDR1 SGHTA and CDR2 FQGNSA. The V end was cut by 1 base, the J end by 4 bases, with 11 bases between. The CDR3 loop reads CASSLGLRIYEQYF. The CDR3 bases are TGTGCCAGCAGCTTAGGTTTGAGGATTTACGAGCAGTACTTC. Full variable domain (outside the CDR3, taken from reference TRBV7-2 and TRBJ2-7): GAGVSQSPSNKVTEKGKDVELRCDPISGHTALYWYRQSLGQGLEFLIYFQGNSAPDKSGLPSDRFSAERTGGSVSTLTIQRTQQEDSAVYLCASSLGLRIYEQYFGPGTRLTVT.

The gene calls are TRBV5-1 and TRBJ1-4; no firm D call. V shed 1 base and J shed 10 bases, with 17 bases lying between them. Germline CDR1 reads SGHRS; CDR2 reads YFSETQ. The CDR3 loop spans 15 amino acids. The CDR3: CASSLYGEIGGKLFF. The DNA of the CDR3 is TGCGCCAGCAGCTTGTATGGGGAGATCGGTGGAAAACTGTTTTTT.

This clonotype occurred many times. The rearrangement uses TRBV9 and TRBJ2-3, with a tentative D call TRBD1 (5 bases). CDR3 length: 15 amino acids. V was trimmed by 0 bases and J by 3 bases, leaving 11 bases between them. CDR1 is SGDLS, CDR2 YYNGEE, per germline. CDR3 sequence: CASSVEQGRTDTQYF. CDR3 DNA sequence: TGTGCCAGCAGCGTAGAGCAGGGTAGAACAGATACGCAGTATTTT.

CDR3 region: CASSPGTNSGSEQYF. CDR3 bases: TGCGCCAGCAGCCCCGGGACAAATAGCGGGAGCGAGCAGTACTTC. The chain combines TRBV5-1 with TRBJ2-7; 9 nucleotides align to TRBD2. V lost 4 bases, J lost 6 bases, and 11 bases stayed unmatched. Germline CDR1 and CDR2: SGHRS and YFSETQ. The CDR3 runs 15 residues.

This clonotype has at least ten counts. The chain employs TRBV4-1 and TRBJ1-5; 10 nucleotides match TRBD1. In germline, CDR1 is MGHRA, CDR2 YSYEKL. Unmatched junction bases numbered 4, after V lost 0 bases and J lost 5 bases. There are 16 residues in the CDR3. The CDR3 region has the DNA TGCGCCAGCAGCCAAGAAGGACAGGGGGGTGATCAGCCCCAGCATTTT. This gives the protein CASSQEGQGGDQPQHF.

Concerning this clonotype itself: Compared with germline, one end of the junction differs, possibly owing to a read error. J is TRBJ2-7 and V is TRBV14, with D possibly being TRBD1 or TRBD2 (5 bases each). The length of the CDR3 is 12 residues. From germline, CDR1 is SGHDN and CDR2 FVKESK. The CDR3 nucleotides are TGTGCCGGCGGACGGGGCGGCTACGATCAGTACTTC. Protein sequence: CAGGRGGYDQYF.

This clonotype was counted many times. This sequence joins TRBV4-2 and TRBJ1-6; tentative D call: TRBD1 (6 bases). Germline CDR1 reads LGHNA; CDR2 reads YNFKEQ. V lost 3 bases and J 10 bases, leaving 16 bases between the germline ends. The CDR3 loop spans 15 amino acids. In nucleotides, the CDR3 is TGTGCCAGCAGCCAGACCAGGGGCGGTGGATCACCCCTCCACTTT. This translates into CASSQTRGGGSPLHF.

This clonotype showed up many times. J is TRBJ2-6 and V is TRBV7-9; 7 bases align to TRBD2. This CDR3 contains 16 residues. Germline CDR1 and CDR2: SEHNR and FQNEAQ (reference sequence). Trimming at V came to 5 bases and at J to 2 bases, leaving 6 bases not matched to a gene. The CDR3 nucleotides are TGTGCCAGCAGCCCCCCTGGGGGGGCTGGGGCCAACGTCCTGACTTTC. Translated, it gives CASSPPGGAGANVLTF. Full variable domain (remainder filled in from reference TRBV7-9 and TRBJ2-6): DTGVSQNPRHKITKRGQNVTFRCDPISEHNRLYWYRQTLGQGPEFLTYFQNEAQLEKSRLLSDRFSAERPKGSFSTLEIQRTEQGDSAMYLCASSPPGGAGANVLTFGAGSRLTVL.

A word on this clonotype: Mismatch with germline at one junction end may stem from a read error. The chain employs TRBV12-3 or TRBV12-4 and TRBJ2-5, with 7 bases that match TRBD2. This CDR3 comprises 12 residues. In DNA form, the CDR3 reads TGTGCTAGCAGTTTTTTTCGGGAGGCCCAGTACTTC. Translating gives CASSFFREAQYF.

This clonotype was detected many times. The rearrangement uses TRBV10-3 and TRBJ2-3; 8 nucleotides align to TRBD1. Unmatched junction bases numbered 8, after V lost 10 bases and J lost 5 bases. The CDR3 contains 13 residues. The germline V gene has CDR1 ENHRY and CDR2 SYGVKD. The CDR3 coding sequence is TGTGCCACACTCGGACAGGGAAGAGATACGCAGTATTTT. Translating gives CATLGQGRDTQYF.

About this clonotype itself: One base away lies a much larger clone, so this may be a sequencing read error. The chain recombines TRBV20-1 with TRBJ2-3; 10 nucleotides agree with TRBD2. This CDR3 spans 17 amino acids. CDR1 is DFQATT, CDR2 SNEGSKA, per germline (reference sequence). Losses at the gene ends were 0 bases for V and 4 bases for J; bases not matched to a gene: 10. The CDR3 DNA is TGCAGTGCTAGAGATATCCTAGCGGGAGTCTTCGCAGATACGCAGTATTTT. It translates to CSARDILAGVFADTQYF.